The 12 T cell receptor beta chains below were found in one sample sequenced in a study of blood T cell repertoires in COVID-19. Using immunoSEQ multiplex PCR, the repertoire was profiled, and TCRdb retains in-frame clones only, with some absent. The sample shows 130,000 or so clones, 84% of them seen only once. Material for sequencing was peripheral blood. The source of these receptors is a man aged 55-75 years with acute or convalescent COVID-19.

The chain links TRBV29-1 to TRBJ2-7; D perhaps matches TRBD2 (6 bases). The CDR3 runs 13 residues. Germline V gene sequence: CDR1 SQVTM, CDR2 ANQGSEA. Trimming cost V 4 bases and J 6 bases, with 16 bases left between them. The CDR3 protein is CSVVQGGSFEQYF. The CDR3, as DNA: TGCAGCGTTGTTCAGGGAGGTTCATTCGAGCAGTACTTC.

The table lists this clone with a few counts. The rearrangement uses TRBV6-5 and TRBJ1-3; D perhaps matches TRBD1 (6 bases). The CDR3 consists of 15 residues. The ends were cut back, 6 bases at V and 3 bases at J, with 15 bases in the middle. The germline V gene encodes CDR1 MNHEY and CDR2 SVGAGI. The CDR3 protein is CASSLRGLGGNTIYF. CDR3 sequence (DNA): TGTGCCAGCAGCCTCAGGGGTCTCGGTGGAAACACCATATATTTT.

The CDR3 spells CASGSIIAGSSYEQYF. For the CDR3, the DNA is TGTGCTAGTGGTTCAATAATAGCGGGGAGCTCCTACGAGCAGTACTTC. This chain joins TRBV12-5 and TRBJ2-7, with TRBD2 matching 8 bases. The germline CDR1 and CDR2 sequences are LGHNT and FRNRAP. The CDR3 spans 16 residues. V gave up 4 bases and J gave up 0 bases; unmatched junction bases: 8.

This clone was seen just once. V is TRBV12-5 and J is TRBJ1-5; maybe TRBD1 (5 bases). This CDR3 is built from 13 residues. Germline V gene sequence: CDR1 LGHNT, CDR2 FRNRAP. The ends were cut back, 5 bases at V and 4 bases at J, with 9 bases in the middle. DNA of the CDR3: TGTGCTAGTGGTCTGGAGGGGAATCAGCCCCAGCATTTT. Encoded protein: CASGLEGNQPQHF.

This sequence joins TRBV5-4 and TRBJ1-6; TRBD1 matches at 7 bases. The CDR3 runs to 16 residues. Looked up from germline, CDR1 is SGHNT and CDR2 is YYREEE (reference sequence). J gave up 6 bases and V 2 bases, and 8 bases lay outside the gene matches. CDR3 in amino acids: CASSFGGGWGNSPLHF. The DNA for the CDR3 is TGTGCCAGCAGCTTTGGAGGGGGCTGGGGTAATTCACCCCTCCACTTT.

The chain employs TRBV19 and TRBJ2-3; 11 bases are shared with TRBD2. The junction had 11 bases not matched to a gene; V was cut back by 6 bases and J by 3 bases. CDR1 is LNHDA and CDR2 is SQIVND in the germline V gene (reference sequence). There are 17 residues in the CDR3. The CDR3 DNA is TGTGCCAGTAGACAATTAGCGGGAGGGCCAATAACAGATACGCAGTATTTT. It yields the protein CASRQLAGGPITDTQYF.

The CDR3 DNA reads as TGCAGCGTTGAAAGGGGTCAGGACCCAGAGACCCAGTACTTC. Protein sequence: CSVERGQDPETQYF. The chain carries TRBV29-1 and TRBJ2-5, with D possibly being TRBD1 (5 bases). The CDR3 is 14 residues long. In germline, CDR1 is SQVTM, CDR2 ANQGSEA. V was trimmed by 2 bases and J by 4 bases, leaving 14 bases between them.

The gene calls are TRBV11-2 and TRBJ2-7, with TRBD2 as a possible D gene (5 bases). V dropped 1 base and J dropped 5 bases, with 18 bases sitting between them. This CDR3 contains 16 residues. Germline V gene sequence: CDR1 SGHAT, CDR2 FQNNGV. In DNA, the CDR3 is TGTGCCAGCAGCTTAGCGCTCGATCGGGGAAAAAACGAGCAGTACTTC. It specifies CASSLALDRGKNEQYF.

The chain recombines TRBV20-1 with TRBJ2-2; no definite D call. The ends were cut back, 3 bases at V and 3 bases at J, with 8 bases in the middle. The CDR3 length is 13 residues. The germline CDR1 and CDR2 sequences are DFQATT and SNEGSKA (reference sequence). For the CDR3, the DNA is TGCAGTGCTAGTGGCCAGTACACCGGGGAGCTGTTTTTT. This gives the protein CSASGQYTGELFF.

V and J are TRBV5-1 and TRBJ2-2; D possibly corresponds to TRBD1 (5 bases). CDR1 is SGHRS and CDR2 is YFSETQ in the germline V gene. There are 15 residues in the CDR3. Trimming left V 8 bases short and J 0 bases short, with 14 bases between. The CDR3 is CASTPGAANTGELFF. The DNA for the CDR3 is TGCGCCAGTACCCCTGGGGCCGCGAACACCGGGGAGCTGTTTTTT.

The chain carries TRBV11-2 and TRBJ2-3; no clear D. Trimming pared 11 bases from V and 0 bases from J, leaving 12 bases between. The germline V gene encodes CDR1 SGHAT and CDR2 FQNNGV. The CDR3 is 13 amino acids. The CDR3 DNA follows: TGTGCCTTGAGCGAGATGAGCACAGATACGCAGTATTTT. Protein sequence: CALSEMSTDTQYF.

This rearrangement joins TRBV27 to TRBJ2-2; D ambiguous. Germline lookup yields CDR1 MNHEY and CDR2 SMNVEV (reference sequence). Trimming shortened V by 4 bases and J by 4 bases, and 4 bases separated the two germline ends. This CDR3 contains 12 residues. CDR3: CASSYSTGELFF. The CDR3 DNA reads TGTGCCAGCAGTTACAGCACCGGGGAGCTGTTTTTT.